These 22 T cell receptor beta chains came from one sample sequenced in a study of CD8 T cells in ankylosing spondylitis. From the 5' RACE reads, TCRdb called clonotypes with MiXCR, one entry per CDR3 protein. The sample gives some 37,000 distinct CDR3 sequences, roughly 9.6% of which show up once; around 20% is in the top ten. The sample comprised synovial fluid, either unsorted or a sorted T cell fraction (not recorded which). The receptors stem from a male donor with ankylosing spondylitis.

This clonotype came up a few times. The chain carries TRBV28 and TRBJ1-4; no clear D gene. The CDR3 runs 14 residues. The germline V gene has CDR1 MDHEN and CDR2 SYDVKM. V lost 2 bases to trimming and J lost 10 bases, with 14 bases between them. CDR3 in amino acids: CASSLRIPSGKLFF. The DNA of the CDR3 is TGTGCCAGCAGTTTACGCATCCCCTCGGGAAAACTGTTTTTT.

This clonotype has at least ten counts. This chain uses TRBV20-1 with TRBJ2-5; the D gene is possibly TRBD1 (6 bases). V was clipped by 7 bases and J by 7 bases, with 28 bases between them. Looked up from germline, CDR1 is DFQATT and CDR2 is SNEGSKA (reference sequence). CDR3 size: 16 residues. The CDR3 protein is CSVQGSPVWPVVTQYF. In DNA form, the CDR3 reads TGCAGTGTCCAGGGGTCGCCCGTGTGGCCAGTTGTGACCCAGTACTTC.

This clonotype was found many times. The chain joins TRBV12-3 or TRBV12-4 to TRBJ1-6; 10 bases are a match to TRBD1. This CDR3 has 16 amino acids. V gave up 8 bases and J gave up 6 bases; unmatched junction bases: 10. CDR3 residues: CASLLDRGEGNSPLHF. The CDR3, as DNA: TGTGCCAGCCTTCTGGACAGGGGGGAGGGTAATTCACCCCTCCACTTT.

The chain combines TRBV19 with TRBJ2-2, with D possibly being TRBD1 (6 bases). The V end lost 7 bases, the J end lost 5 bases, and 11 bases lay between the germline ends. This CDR3 has 13 amino acids. Germline-derived CDR1 and CDR2 are LNHDA and SQIVND (reference sequence). The CDR3 sequence is CASNIRGTGELFF. The CDR3 DNA sequence: TGTGCCAGTAATATCAGGGGTACCGGGGAGCTGTTTTTT.

The sample holds a few counts of this clonotype. The chain uses TRBV12-3 or TRBV12-4 and TRBJ2-2; 14 bases align to TRBD2. This CDR3 has 19 residues. V was clipped by 6 bases and J by 5 bases; unmatched bases: 14. This CDR3 reads CASREKLGLAGEGTGELFF. CDR3 nucleotides: TGTGCCAGCAGAGAGAAACTGGGACTAGCGGGAGAGGGAACCGGGGAGCTGTTTTTT.

J is TRBJ2-7 and V is TRBV28; D is uncertain. V lost 7 bases, J lost 5 bases, and 12 bases lay in between. This CDR3 has 12 amino acids. Germline V gene data show CDR1 as MDHEN and CDR2 as SYDVKM. CDR3 residues: CASTLNGDEQYF. CDR3 nucleotide sequence: TGTGCCAGCACCCTAAACGGCGACGAGCAGTACTTC.

This clonotype was detected ten times or more. This chain uses TRBV5-8 with TRBJ2-7; D not resolved. The V end lost 0 bases, the J end lost 3 bases, and 13 bases lay between the germline ends. Germline V gene data show CDR1 as SGHTS and CDR2 as YDEGEE. This CDR3 is built from 15 residues. CDR3 region: CASSLEQIFDYEQYF. CDR3 DNA sequence: TGTGCCAGCAGCTTGGAGCAGATTTTTGACTACGAGCAGTACTTC.

This clonotype was picked up many times. V gene TRBV5-1 combines with J gene TRBJ2-7; TRBD2 matches at 11 bases. CDR1 and CDR2 (germline): SGHRS, YFSETQ. After removal of 7 bases from V and 3 bases from J, the junction contained 6 bases not matched to a gene. The CDR3 spans 14 residues. This CDR3 is CASRGGTSGYEQYF. The CDR3 nucleotides are TGCGCCAGCCGTGGCGGGACTAGCGGCTACGAGCAGTACTTC.

This clonotype was recorded a few times. The chain has TRBV20-1 and TRBJ1-1; TRBD1 matches 9 bases. The germline V gene encodes CDR1 DFQATT and CDR2 SNEGSKA (reference sequence). CDR3 length equals 15 residues. With V trimmed by 3 bases and J by 4 bases, 9 bases remained unmatched. This chain's CDR3 is CSARGDRDRVTEAFF. The CDR3 bases are TGCAGTGCTAGGGGAGACCGGGACAGGGTCACTGAAGCTTTCTTT.

V is TRBV12-3 or TRBV12-4 and J is TRBJ2-1; 7 positions match TRBD2. This CDR3 has 15 amino acids. V dropped 3 bases and J dropped 9; count of bases not matched to a gene: 11. The chain's CDR3 is CASSFVSSGEGEQFF. The CDR3, as DNA: TGTGCCAGCAGTTTCGTGTCTAGCGGAGAAGGTGAGCAGTTCTTC.

This clonotype was seen only a few times. The chain couples TRBV28 to TRBJ2-1; TRBD1 aligns across 7 bases. The germline CDR1 and CDR2 sequences are MDHEN and SYDVKM. The V gene end was trimmed by 2 bases and the J gene end by 8 bases; junction bases not matched to a gene: 9. The CDR3 extends over 15 amino acids. CDR3 residues: CASSLEGQFWDEQFF. Here the CDR3 DNA reads TGTGCCAGCAGTTTAGAGGGACAGTTTTGGGATGAGCAGTTCTTC.

This clonotype appeared many times. The chain combines TRBV2 with TRBJ1-4, with D perhaps matching TRBD1 (5 bases). This CDR3 is built from 15 residues. Germline loops: CDR1 SNHLY, CDR2 FYNNEI. Between the trimmed V and J ends, which lost 7 bases and 4 bases, there was a span of 16 bases. In DNA form, the CDR3 reads TGTGCCAGCAACCCAGGGAGGGTTGATAATGAAAAACTGTTTTTT. Protein sequence: CASNPGRVDNEKLFF.

The sample holds a few counts of this clonotype. This chain uses TRBV28 with TRBJ2-1, with D perhaps TRBD2 (6 bases). V gave up 3 bases and J gave up 9 bases, with 18 bases separating them. Germline V gives CDR1 MDHEN, CDR2 SYDVKM. The CDR3 extends over 15 amino acids. CDR3 amino acids: CASSLLVLAPAEQFF. The CDR3 nucleotides read TGTGCCAGCAGTTTGTTGGTTCTAGCGCCTGCTGAGCAGTTCTTC. Full variable domain (missing parts from reference TRBV28 and TRBJ2-1): DVKVTQSSRYLVKRTGEKVFLECVQDMDHENMFWYRQDPGLGLRLIYFSYDVKMKEKGDIPEGYSVSREKKERFSLILESASTNQTSMYLCASSLLVLAPAEQFFGPGTRLTVL.

In this sample, this clonotype turned up many times. The V gene is TRBV29-1, the J gene TRBJ1-1, with no clear D. V shed 6 bases and J shed 5 bases, with 10 bases lying between them. Germline CDR1 and CDR2: SQVTM and ANQGSEA. The CDR3 runs to 11 residues. CDR3 sequence: CSVKTRTEAFF. The CDR3, as DNA: TGCAGCGTCAAGACCCGGACTGAAGCTTTCTTT.

This clonotype was recorded many times. The V gene is TRBV28, the J gene TRBJ1-5; 7 bases map to TRBD1. V lost 8 bases to trimming and J lost 3 bases; unmatched junction nucleotides: 4. The CDR3 length is 13 residues. Germline V gene sequence: CDR1 MDHEN, CDR2 SYDVKM. CDR3 loop: CASRDRVNQPQHF. In DNA, the CDR3 is TGTGCCAGCCGAGACAGGGTCAATCAGCCCCAGCATTTT.

The chain combines TRBV6-4 with TRBJ1-3; 7 bases map to TRBD1. Trimming cost V 2 bases and J 6 bases; bases outside gene matches: 7. Germline lookup yields CDR1 MRHNA and CDR2 SNTAGT. The CDR3 covers 15 residues. CDR3 DNA: TGTGCCAGCAGTGACGCAGGACAGGATAAAAACACCATATATTTT. It codes for CASSDAGQDKNTIYF.

This clonotype has a handful of counts. The chain couples TRBV9 to TRBJ2-7; D is perhaps TRBD2 (5 bases). This CDR3 is 16 amino acids long. The V gene lost 3 bases and the J gene lost 4 bases, with 20 bases spanning the gap. The germline V gene has CDR1 SGDLS and CDR2 YYNGEE. CDR3 loop: CASSDGTSVGAYEQYF. CDR3 nucleotides: TGTGCCAGCAGCGACGGCACTAGTGTCGGTGCTTACGAGCAGTACTTC.

The chain has TRBV4-2 and TRBJ2-5; no definite D call. This CDR3 has 16 residues. Germline V lookup: CDR1 LGHNA, CDR2 YNFKEQ. Deletions cut 5 bases from V and 1 base from J, with 17 bases between. The DNA for the CDR3 is TGTGCCAGCAGCGCGAAGACCGTGGCAGGCCAAGAGACCCAGTACTTC. Residues: CASSAKTVAGQETQYF.

This clonotype was detected ten times or more. V gene TRBV28 combines with J gene TRBJ2-1; the D gene is possibly TRBD1 (5 bases). This CDR3 contains 15 residues. V lost 5 bases, J lost 6 bases, and 17 bases lay in between. CDR1 and CDR2 (germline): MDHEN, SYDVKM. CDR3 protein: CASSPRAGPINEQFF. CDR3 coding DNA: TGTGCCAGCAGTCCCAGGGCAGGCCCGATCAATGAGCAGTTCTTC.

The V gene is TRBV20-1, the J gene TRBJ2-1, with D uncertain. V dropped 1 base and J dropped 0 bases, with 7 bases sitting between them. The CDR3 is 14 amino acids. The germline V gene has CDR1 DFQATT and CDR2 SNEGSKA (reference sequence). The CDR3 DNA reads as TGCAGTGCTAGAGCGCGGTTCTCCTACAATGAGCAGTTCTTC. Translating gives CSARARFSYNEQFF.

At least ten counts were recorded for this clonotype. The rearrangement uses TRBV12-3 or TRBV12-4 and TRBJ2-1, with TRBD2 matching 11 bases. The CDR3 extends over 14 amino acids. The ends lost 8 bases at V and 9 bases at J; junction bases unmatched: 9. This CDR3 is CASSTSGSWSEQFF. Here the CDR3 DNA reads TGTGCCAGCTCCACTAGCGGGAGTTGGAGTGAGCAGTTCTTC.

This clonotype has just a few counts. This clone may be a read error of a much larger clone one base away. The chain has TRBV10-3 and TRBJ2-7; D may be TRBD1 (6 bases). Germline lookup yields CDR1 ENHRY and CDR2 SYGVKD. This CDR3 comprises 12 residues. With 11 bases removed from V and 5 bases from J, the gap between germline ends came to 16 bases. Written as DNA, the CDR3 is TGTGCCTGTGCCCCAGGGGTCCACGAGCAGTACTTC. Translated, it gives CACAPGVHEQYF.